This T cell receptor beta chain came from a study of blood T cell repertoires in COVID-19. Study-level information: The United States, Italy and Spain provided the acute and convalescent COVID-19 samples. From T cells, B-cell-depleted T cells, or PBMCs came the material, which was cDNA or gDNA.

Per the original data handling: Amplification with reference gene primers provided the estimates of nucleated cell counts. Sequenced by immunoSEQ multiplex PCR; TCRdb stores in-frame clones only, minus some. V and J calls and clone size follow that table, whereas D and trimming were derived from the DNA. This sample has some 190,000 clones, with less than 90% found just once. This CDR3 is 14 amino acids long. Germline CDR1 SGHAT, CDR2 FQNNGV. The V gene lost 4 bases and the J gene lost 7 bases, with 13 bases spanning the gap. Specimen: peripheral blood. The origin of this receptor is a man aged 30 to 39 with acute or convalescent COVID-19. The chain couples TRBV11-2 to TRBJ2-2, with D possibly matching TRBD1 (6 bases). In DNA, the CDR3 is TGTGCCAGCAGCTCCCAGCAGGGGTTCGGGGAGCTGTTTTTT. Its protein product is CASSSQQGFGELFF.